The 26 T cell receptor beta chains in this list originate from one sample, sequenced in a study of blood T cell repertoires in COVID-19. Measured with immunoSEQ multiplex PCR; TCRdb has only the in-frame clones, and not every one. The sample consists of roughly 120,000 clones, about 85% of them appearing once. The sequencing input was peripheral blood. These receptor sequences come from a man aged 50 or older with acute or convalescent COVID-19.

This clone was picked up a small number of times. The V and J genes are TRBV20-1 and TRBJ1-2, with TRBD1 identical over 7 bases. CDR3 length: 14 amino acids. The V and J ends lost 3 bases and 2 bases, in that order; junction bases with no gene match: 6. Germline CDR1 DFQATT, CDR2 SNEGSKA (reference sequence). The CDR3, as DNA: TGCAGTGCTAGTACAGGGGAAGGCAACTATGGCTACACCTTC. It encodes CSASTGEGNYGYTF.

This clone has just a few counts. The V and J genes are TRBV6-5 and TRBJ1-1; 8 nucleotides agree with TRBD1. The V gene's germline CDR1 is MNHEY and CDR2 SVGAGI. There are 14 residues in the CDR3. V lost 4 bases, J lost 6 bases, and 7 bases stayed unmatched. CDR3 residues: CASSSTGVGAEAFF. The CDR3 nucleotides read TGTGCCAGCAGTTCGACAGGGGTCGGCGCTGAAGCTTTCTTT.

This chain joins TRBV3-1 (or the pseudogene TRBV3-2) and TRBJ1-5, with D uncertain. Germline assignment: CDR1 LGHDT and CDR2 YNNKEL (reference sequence). V lost 4 bases to trimming and J lost 0 bases, with 7 bases between them. This CDR3 is built from 14 residues. DNA for the CDR3: TGTGCCAGCAGCCTCGGACTTAGCAATCAGCCCCAGCATTTT. This translates into CASSLGLSNQPQHF.

The chain recombines TRBV5-1 with TRBJ2-3; D unresolved. Trimming left V 1 base short and J 2 bases short, with 8 bases between. The CDR3 sequence is 14 residues long. In germline, CDR1 is SGHRS, CDR2 YFSETQ. The CDR3: CASSLSTATDTQYF. The CDR3 DNA is TGCGCCAGCAGCTTGAGTACAGCCACAGATACGCAGTATTTT.

The chain has TRBV2 and TRBJ2-6; D gene uncertain. The CDR3 totals 12 residues. Looked up from germline, CDR1 is SNHLY and CDR2 is FYNNEI. Here the CDR3 reads CGSLSGANVLTF. The CDR3 bases are TGTGGGTCACTCTCTGGGGCCAACGTCCTGACTTTC.

This chain links TRBV19 with TRBJ2-7, with 8 bases matching TRBD1. The CDR3 loop spans 15 amino acids. Per the germline V gene, CDR1 is LNHDA and CDR2 is SQIVND (reference sequence). Germline trimming cut 3 bases from V and 1 base from J; bases unmatched to any gene: 5. The CDR3 DNA reads TGTGCCAGTAGTATCGGACAGGGAGGATCCTACGAGCAGTACTTC. Protein sequence: CASSIGQGGSYEQYF. Combining the CDR3 with reference TRBV19 and TRBJ2-7 gives the whole variable domain DGGITQSPKYLFRKEGQNVTLSCEQNLNHDAMYWYRQDPGQGLRLIYYSQIVNDFQKGDIAEGYSVSREKKESFPLTVTSAQKNPTAFYLCASSIGQGGSYEQYFGPGTRLTVT.

In its sample, this clone was seen a few times. This chain uses TRBV6-6 with TRBJ1-3; 9 nucleotides align to TRBD1. Germline V CDR1 and CDR2: MNHNY, SVGAGI (reference sequence). Losses at the gene ends were 7 bases for V and 4 bases for J; bases not matched to a gene: 11. The CDR3 loop spans 16 amino acids. CDR3 sequence (DNA): TGTGCCAGCACCTCAGGGACAGGGAGGGTAGGAAACACCATATATTTT. Its translation is CASTSGTGRVGNTIYF.

Regarding this clone: Other DNA sequences in this specimen translate into the identical CDR3. V usage is TRBV5-4 and J usage is TRBJ1-2, with D maybe TRBD1 (6 bases). This CDR3 is built from 13 residues. The V end was cut by 2 bases, the J end by 2 bases, with 7 bases between. CDR1 is SGHNT, CDR2 YYREEE, per germline (reference sequence). The CDR3 DNA sequence: TGTGCCAGCAGCTTAGACAGGAACTATGGCTACACCTTC. Its translation: CASSLDRNYGYTF.

This chain joins TRBV2 and TRBJ1-1; tentative D call: TRBD1 (6 bases). The CDR3 length is 15 residues. Per germline, CDR1 SNHLY and CDR2 FYNNEI. V was cut by 6 bases and J by 4 bases, with 18 bases left in between. CDR3 region: CASSSAGRGVTEAFF. The CDR3 nucleotides are TGTGCCAGCAGCTCCGCGGGGAGGGGGGTCACTGAAGCTTTCTTT.

This chain links TRBV5-1 with TRBJ2-3, with 9 bases fitting TRBD1. This CDR3 region has 15 residues. The V gene end was trimmed by 3 bases and the J gene end by 2 bases; junction bases not matched to a gene: 4. Germline values: CDR1 SGHRS, CDR2 YFSETQ. CDR3 loop: CASSWTGDLTDTQYF. CDR3 bases: TGCGCCAGCAGCTGGACAGGGGACCTCACAGATACGCAGTATTTT.

The gene calls are TRBV19 and TRBJ2-5, with D maybe TRBD2 (6 bases). Germline CDR1 reads LNHDA; CDR2 reads SQIVND (reference sequence). The CDR3 has 13 amino acids. Between the trimmed V and J ends, which lost 5 bases and 6 bases, there was a span of 13 bases. The DNA of the CDR3 is TGTGCCAGTAGTCACCGGGGGTACCAGACCCAGTACTTC. The encoded protein is CASSHRGYQTQYF.

V and J are TRBV6-5 and TRBJ1-4; TRBD1 matches 7 bases. The CDR3 loop spans 13 amino acids. J gave up 8 bases and V 9 bases, and 9 bases lay outside the gene matches. Looked up from germline, CDR1 is MNHEY and CDR2 is SVGAGI. The CDR3 loop reads CASQTGRGEKLFF. DNA of the CDR3: TGTGCCAGTCAGACAGGGCGCGGAGAAAAACTGTTTTTT.

This clone was seen only once. The gene calls are TRBV6-5 and TRBJ2-1, with D hard to call. This CDR3 is built from 12 residues. V was clipped by 4 bases and J by 4 bases, with 5 bases between them. In germline, CDR1 is MNHEY, CDR2 SVGAGI. Here the CDR3 DNA reads TGTGCCAGCAGTTTCCCTTACAATGAGCAGTTCTTC. Encoded protein: CASSFPYNEQFF.

The chain employs TRBV21-1 and TRBJ2-1; TRBD1 is the table's D call, not checked against the DNA. TRBV21-1 is marked as a pseudogene. The CDR3 covers 16 residues. The CDR3: CASSIRQGTVDNEQFF. As DNA, the CDR3 is TGTGCCAGCAGCATACGACAGGGGACGGTTGACAATGAGCAGTTCTTC.

V usage is TRBV9 and J usage is TRBJ1-2; a weak D match, TRBD1 (6 bases). V lost 4 bases and J 3 bases, leaving 22 bases between the germline ends. From germline, CDR1 is SGDLS and CDR2 YYNGEE. The CDR3 runs 17 residues. CDR3: CASSLRDTSAGYYGYTF. CDR3 coding DNA: TGTGCCAGCAGCTTACGGGACACTTCGGCGGGTTACTATGGCTACACCTTC.

V usage is TRBV19 and J usage is TRBJ1-3; D might be TRBD1 (6 bases). Germline values: CDR1 LNHDA, CDR2 SQIVND (reference sequence). V was cut by 3 bases and J by 4 bases, with 13 bases left in between. The CDR3 loop spans 15 amino acids. The DNA of the CDR3 is TGTGCCAGTAGTATCGATCCAGGGGCCGGAAACACCATATATTTT. Encoded protein: CASSIDPGAGNTIYF.

The rearrangement joins TRBV5-1 to TRBJ1-1, with 7 bases lining up with TRBD1. V dropped 7 bases and J dropped 7; count of bases not matched to a gene: 19. Per the germline V gene, CDR1 is SGHRS and CDR2 is YFSETQ. The CDR3 runs 16 residues. The CDR3: CASAAHTDRPGDEAFF. The CDR3 DNA reads TGCGCCAGCGCCGCTCATACGGACAGGCCAGGGGATGAAGCTTTCTTT.

This chain connects TRBV5-1 to TRBJ1-1; 10 bases line up with TRBD1. The trim removed 4 bases at V and 0 bases at J, leaving 6 bases unmatched. This CDR3 spans 16 amino acids. Germline V gene sequence: CDR1 SGHRS, CDR2 YFSETQ. The CDR3 sequence is CASSRDRGGMNTEAFF. CDR3 nucleotide sequence: TGCGCCAGCAGCCGGGACAGGGGTGGGATGAACACTGAAGCTTTCTTT.

The chain employs TRBV12-3 or TRBV12-4 and TRBJ2-5, with 8 bases identical to TRBD1. J was trimmed by 4 bases and V by 5 bases; bases with no gene match: 3. The CDR3 totals 13 residues. CDR3 region: CASSLDRGETQYF. As DNA, the CDR3 is TGTGCCAGCAGTCTCGACAGGGGAGAGACCCAGTACTTC.

The chain recombines TRBV9 with TRBJ1-1; TRBD1 matches at 7 bases. Germline lookup yields CDR1 SGDLS and CDR2 YYNGEE. With 2 bases clipped from V and 8 bases from J, the junction kept 6 bases outside the gene matches. The CDR3 runs to 13 residues. The CDR3 here is CASSVDRATEAFF. The DNA of the CDR3 is TGTGCCAGCAGCGTCGACAGGGCTACCGAAGCTTTCTTT.

V is TRBV6-5 and J is TRBJ1-5; D might be TRBD1 (6 bases). The CDR3 contains 14 residues. The V end lost 2 bases, the J end lost 6 bases, and 11 bases lay between the germline ends. Per the germline V gene, CDR1 is MNHEY and CDR2 is SVGAGI. The CDR3, as DNA: TGTGCCAGCAGTTACATGCAGGGGCTTCAGCCCCAGCATTTT. It translates to CASSYMQGLQPQHF.

The V and J genes are TRBV4-1 and TRBJ2-2; D is perhaps TRBD1 (6 bases). From germline, CDR1 is MGHRA and CDR2 YSYEKL. The V and J ends lost 3 bases and 5 bases respectively, with 7 bases between them. This CDR3 has 13 amino acids. CDR3 sequence: CASSQQGTGELFF. The CDR3 DNA reads TGCGCCAGCAGCCAGCAGGGGACCGGGGAGCTGTTTTTT.

This clone was found once. V and J are TRBV5-6 and TRBJ1-3, with 8 bases matching TRBD1. Germline V CDR1 and CDR2: SGHDT, YYEEEE. The CDR3 runs 17 residues. Trimming took 4 bases from V and 1 from J; bases not matched to a gene: 10. CDR3 sequence reads: CASSPGSGGRSGNTIYF. DNA of the CDR3: TGTGCCAGCAGCCCCGGTTCAGGGGGCAGGTCTGGAAACACCATATATTTT.

The chain couples TRBV7-2 to TRBJ1-6; TRBD1 might be the D (5 bases). Deletions cut 4 bases from V and 8 bases from J, with 9 bases between. From germline, CDR1 is SGHTA and CDR2 FQGNSA. The CDR3 spans 13 residues. DNA of the CDR3: TGTGCCAGCAGCTGGGGACTCGATTCACCCCTCCACTTT. It yields the protein CASSWGLDSPLHF.

This chain links TRBV27 with TRBJ2-7; the D gene is possibly TRBD1 (6 bases). The CDR3 has 13 residues. Looked up from germline, CDR1 is MNHEY and CDR2 is SMNVEV (reference sequence). V was shortened by 2 bases and J by 4 bases, with 9 bases between the two germline ends. The CDR3 sequence is CASSLGQSYEQYF. The CDR3 nucleotides read TGTGCCAGCAGTTTAGGACAGTCTTACGAGCAGTACTTC.

This chain uses TRBV19 with TRBJ1-1; perhaps TRBD1 as D (6 bases). The germline V gene has CDR1 LNHDA and CDR2 SQIVND (reference sequence). V lost 9 bases to trimming and J lost 2 bases, with 13 bases between them. The CDR3 has 13 residues. The chain's CDR3 is CASRGTPNTEAFF. In DNA form, the CDR3 reads TGTGCCAGCCGTGGGACACCAAACACTGAAGCTTTCTTT.